The 21 T cell receptor beta chains presented below share a single source sample, sequenced in a study of regulatory T cells in long-lasting Graves disease. TCR beta libraries were built with iRepertoire HTBI primers and Arm-PCR of CDR3 regions. One entry per CDR3 protein results from TCRdb running MiXCR on the multiplex PCR reads. The sample includes around 250,000 distinct CDR3 sequences, 15% to 20% of them seen just once. Sample time point: newly diagnosed GD, antithyroid drugs for less than 3 months. After RNA was extracted from PBMCs, the TCR library was made from it. These data were likewise used in another study, on T cells in Graves' hyperthyroidism and ophthalmopathy.

Sequencing was performed on peripheral blood mononuclear cells (PBMCs), taken at new diagnosis, from a patient treated with antithyroid drugs. These receptors were taken from a woman aged 25 to 39 with Graves disease.

This clonotype was recorded many times. The gene calls are TRBV6-5 and TRBJ1-5, with D maybe TRBD1 (6 bases). Per the germline V gene, CDR1 is MNHEY and CDR2 is SVGAGI. The CDR3 contains 14 residues. Trimming took 2 bases from V and 6 from J, leaving 11 bases between them. CDR3 DNA sequence: TGTGCCAGCAGTTACGGGGGGGGCGGTCAGCCCCAGCATTTT. It is translated as CASSYGGGGQPQHF.

The rearrangement uses TRBV6-2 or TRBV6-3 and TRBJ1-3, with 8 nucleotides matching TRBD1. Germline V gives CDR1 MNHEY, CDR2 SVGEGT. The CDR3 is 17 amino acids. Losses at the gene ends were 6 bases for V and 0 bases for J; bases not matched to a gene: 10. Written as DNA, the CDR3 is TGTGCCAGCAGACCACCGGGACAGGCCTCCTCTGGAAACACCATATATTTT. It is translated as CASRPPGQASSGNTIYF.

In this sample, this clonotype turned up a few times. The junction differs from germline at one of its ends, possibly a read error. This chain connects TRBV3-1 to TRBJ1-1; 10 bases line up with TRBD1. Germline CDR1 reads LGHDT; CDR2 reads YNNKEL (reference sequence). The CDR3 is made up of 13 amino acids. The chain's CDR3 is CAGSAWTGGEAFF. The CDR3 DNA follows: TGTGCCGGCAGCGCTTGGACAGGGGGTGAAGCTTTCTTT.

This clonotype has a count of ten or more. V gene TRBV5-6 combines with J gene TRBJ2-1; D gene ambiguous. This CDR3 contains 12 residues. Germline CDR1 SGHDT, CDR2 YYEEEE. The V end lost 2 bases, the J end lost 7 bases, and 7 bases lay between the germline ends. The CDR3 DNA reads as TGTGCCAGCAGCTTTCTTTCGAATGAGCAGTTCTTC. Translating it yields CASSFLSNEQFF.

This clonotype was counted ten times or more. The chain has TRBV5-1 and TRBJ1-2; 8 nucleotides match TRBD1. Germline CDR1 reads SGHRS; CDR2 reads YFSETQ. Trimming removed 1 base from V and 8 bases from J; junction bases left unmatched: 7. CDR3 length: 14 residues. The CDR3 DNA reads TGCGCCAGCAGCTTGATGACAGGGGCGGACGGCTACACCTTC. Protein: CASSLMTGADGYTF. Variable domain in full (rest from reference TRBV5-1 and TRBJ1-2): KAGVTQTPRYLIKTRGQQVTLSCSPISGHRSVSWYQQTPGQGLQFLFEYFSETQRNKGNFPGRFSGRQFSNSRSEMNVSTLELGDSALYLCASSLMTGADGYTFGSGTRLTVV.

This clonotype was seen more than once but under ten times. The chain is built from TRBV11-2 and TRBJ2-7; no clear D. The V gene's germline CDR1 is SGHAT and CDR2 FQNNGV. This CDR3 is built from 13 residues. V lost 2 bases and J lost 2, with 7 bases in between. The CDR3 reads CASSLSATYEQYF. In nucleotides, the CDR3 is TGTGCCAGCAGCTTATCGGCGACCTACGAGCAGTACTTC.

The chain couples TRBV19 to TRBJ1-6; D is unresolved. The germline V and J ends were trimmed by 6 bases and 10 bases, with 16 bases remaining between them. CDR1 LNHDA and CDR2 SQIVND come from the germline V gene (reference sequence). The CDR3 loop spans 14 amino acids. The CDR3 bases are TGTGCCAGTAGGGAGAGGTCTCTGGCGTCACCCCTCCACTTT. It encodes CASRERSLASPLHF.

This clonotype appeared many times. The chain employs TRBV7-9 and TRBJ1-2, with TRBD1 as a possible D gene (6 bases). This CDR3 spans 14 amino acids. Looked up from germline, CDR1 is SEHNR and CDR2 is FQNEAQ (reference sequence). The ends were cut back, 4 bases at V and 8 bases at J, with 17 bases in the middle. CDR3 residues: CASSSRGTGGGYTF. The CDR3 DNA sequence: TGTGCCAGCAGCTCCAGGGGAACGGGAGGAGGCTACACCTTC.

The sample holds many counts of this clonotype. The chain recombines TRBV12-3 or TRBV12-4 with TRBJ2-2; a weak D match, TRBD2 (6 bases). The CDR3 is 13 amino acids. The V end lost 3 bases, the J end lost 4 bases, and 6 bases lay between the germline ends. The CDR3 is CASSLRGTGELFF. The CDR3 DNA reads TGTGCCAGCAGTTTGCGGGGCACCGGGGAGCTGTTTTTT.

Concerning this clonotype: A single base separates this from a much larger clone, so it may be a read error. The chain couples TRBV9 to TRBJ2-7; 10 bases map to TRBD1. The germline V gene encodes CDR1 SGDLS and CDR2 YYNGEE. This CDR3 is built from 14 residues. Here the CDR3 reads CARSVAGQGYEQYF. In DNA form, the CDR3 reads TGTGCCCGCAGCGTTGCGGGACAGGGGTACGAGCAGTACTTC.

This clonotype was counted at least ten times. The J gene is TRBJ1-1, the V gene TRBV18; D is ambiguous. The CDR3 is made up of 16 amino acids. V shed 3 bases and J shed 0 bases, with 14 bases lying between them. Germline CDR1 is KGHSH and CDR2 is LQKENI. CDR3 amino acids: CASSPGRSGLNTEAFF. CDR3 bases: TGTGCCAGCTCACCTGGTCGGTCAGGCTTGAACACTGAAGCTTTCTTT.

Ten or more counts support this clonotype. This CDR3 reads CASSPGQGPNSPLHF. DNA for the CDR3: TGTGCCAGCAGCCCCGGACAGGGCCCAAATTCACCCCTCCACTTT. The gene calls are TRBV3-1 and TRBJ1-6; 8 bases are shared with TRBD1. Per germline, CDR1 LGHDT and CDR2 YNNKEL (reference sequence). Trimming removed 4 bases from V and 7 bases from J; junction bases left unmatched: 6. The CDR3 is 15 amino acids. Looking up the rest from reference TRBV3-1 and TRBJ1-6 gives the full variable domain: DTAVSQTPKYLVTQMGNDKSIKCEQNLGHDTMYWYKQDSKKFLKIMFSYNNKELIINETVPNRFSPKSPDKAHLNLHINSLELGDSAVYFCASSPGQGPNSPLHFGNGTRLTVT.

This clonotype was counted only a few times. The rearrangement uses TRBV10-1 and TRBJ1-1, with D unclear. The CDR3 covers 12 residues. The V gene lost 1 base and the J gene lost 8 bases, with 8 bases spanning the gap. Germline assignment: CDR1 WNHNN and CDR2 SYGVQD (reference sequence). CDR3 loop: CASSEWGKEAFF. DNA of the CDR3: TGCGCCAGCAGTGAGTGGGGTAAGGAAGCTTTCTTT.

This clonotype was counted ten times or more. The chain links TRBV20-1 to TRBJ1-5, with D perhaps TRBD1 (6 bases). This CDR3 is built from 16 residues. CDR1 is DFQATT and CDR2 is SNEGSKA in the germline V gene (reference sequence). Trimming shortened V by 6 bases and J by 0 bases, and 18 bases separated the two germline ends. As DNA, the CDR3 is TGCAGTGCCCTGGACAGCCCTATCCATAGCAATCAGCCCCAGCATTTT. Translating gives CSALDSPIHSNQPQHF.

The chain links TRBV20-1 to TRBJ2-1, with D unresolved. Germline V gene lookup returns CDR1 DFQATT and CDR2 SNEGSKA (reference sequence). The V end lost 4 bases, the J end lost 0 bases, and 10 bases lay between the germline ends. There are 14 residues in the CDR3. CDR3 sequence (DNA): TGCAGTGCTATGGGCGAGAGCTCCTACAATGAGCAGTTCTTC. Residues: CSAMGESSYNEQFF.

This clonotype came up many times. The chain couples TRBV3-1 to TRBJ2-7; possibly TRBD1 or TRBD2 for D (5 bases each). Trimming took 5 bases from V and 7 from J, leaving 15 bases between them. The germline V gene has CDR1 LGHDT and CDR2 YNNKEL (reference sequence). The CDR3 has 13 residues. CDR3 region: CASSDRDRLEQYF. CDR3 nucleotides: TGTGCCAGCAGCGATCGGGACCGGCTAGAGCAGTACTTC.

The chain is built from TRBV11-2 and TRBJ2-2, with 7 bases identical to TRBD1. CDR1 SGHAT and CDR2 FQNNGV come from the germline V gene. The V and J ends lost 4 bases and 8 bases, in that order; junction bases with no gene match: 10. CDR3 length equals 15 residues. The CDR3 sequence: CASSWTPTGSGELFF. The CDR3 DNA reads TGTGCCAGCAGCTGGACCCCGACAGGGTCAGGGGAGCTGTTTTTT. The whole variable domain, remainder taken from reference TRBV11-2 and TRBJ2-2, is EAGVAQSPRYKIIEKRQSVAFWCNPISGHATLYWYQQILGQGPKLLIQFQNNGVVDDSQLPKDRFSAERLKGVDSTLKIQPAKLEDSAVYLCASSWTPTGSGELFFGEGSRLTVL.

As regards this clonotype: Given a much more abundant clone one base away, this may be a read error. The chain uses TRBV9 and TRBJ2-7, with 7 bases fitting TRBD1. J lost 6 bases, V lost 3 bases, and 9 bases had no gene match. In germline, CDR1 is SGDLS, CDR2 YYNGEE. The CDR3 contains 14 residues. This CDR3 reads CASSARQGEREQYF. For the CDR3, the DNA is TGTGCCAGCAGCGCCCGACAGGGTGAACGCGAGCAGTACTTC. Full variable domain (outside the CDR3, taken from reference TRBV9 and TRBJ2-7): DSGVTQTPKHLITATGQRVTLRCSPRSGDLSVYWYQQSLDQGLQFLIQYYNGEERAKGNILERFSAQQFPDLHSELNLSSLELGDSALYFCASSARQGEREQYFGPGTRLTVT.

A note on this clonotype: One end of the junction does not line up with germline, which may come from a read error. The V and J genes are TRBV25-1 and TRBJ2-7, with a weak D call TRBD1 (5 bases). Germline values: CDR1 MGHDK, CDR2 SYGVNS. This CDR3 contains 13 residues. The CDR3 sequence is CASSDSTESEQHF. In DNA, the CDR3 is TGTGCCAGCAGTGATTCGACAGAAAGCGAGCAGCACTTC.

This clonotype was picked up many times. V gene TRBV20-1 combines with J gene TRBJ1-1; 7 nucleotides align to TRBD1. Germline CDR1 DFQATT, CDR2 SNEGSKA (reference sequence). CDR3 size: 12 residues. The CDR3 nucleotides are TGCAGCTACAGGGGAGGGGACACTGAAGCTTTCTTT. Translating it yields CSYRGGDTEAFF.

CDR3 amino acids: CASSERTPGVAFF. The CDR3 nucleotides are TGCGCCAGCAGTGAGAGGACTCCGGGCGTCGCTTTCTTT. The chain is built from TRBV10-2 and TRBJ1-1; D uncertain. The CDR3 totals 13 residues. The germline V gene has CDR1 WSHSY and CDR2 SAAADI. Trimming cost V 2 bases and J 11 bases, with 15 bases left between them.